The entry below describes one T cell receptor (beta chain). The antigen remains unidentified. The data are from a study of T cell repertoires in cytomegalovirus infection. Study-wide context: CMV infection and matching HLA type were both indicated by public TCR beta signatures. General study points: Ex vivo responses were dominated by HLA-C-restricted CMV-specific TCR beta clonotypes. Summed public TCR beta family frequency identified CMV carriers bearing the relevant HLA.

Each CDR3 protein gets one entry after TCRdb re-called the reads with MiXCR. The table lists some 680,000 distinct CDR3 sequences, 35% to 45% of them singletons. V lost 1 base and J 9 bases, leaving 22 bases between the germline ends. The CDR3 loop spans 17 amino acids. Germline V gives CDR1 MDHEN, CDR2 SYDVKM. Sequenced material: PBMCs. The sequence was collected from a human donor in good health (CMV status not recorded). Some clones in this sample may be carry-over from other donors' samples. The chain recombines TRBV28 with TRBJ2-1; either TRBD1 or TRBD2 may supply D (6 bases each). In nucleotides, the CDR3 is TGTGCCAGCAGTTTATTAACAGGTGGGGGCTGGGAGGTTGAGCAGTTCTTC. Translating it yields CASSLLTGGGWEVEQFF.